This T cell receptor (beta chain) was sequenced in a study of Graves' ophthalmopathy and Graves' hyperthyroidism (dated by TCRdb to 2016 to 2019). Background for the entire study: Peripheral blood samples were taken at the time of initial diagnosis, before any treatment was given. For independent validation, a separate cohort was made up of 18 hyperthyroidism patients plus 17 patients who later progressed from hyperthyroidism to ophthalmopathy. T-cell repertoires of thyroid tissue and blood were compared in over five hyperthyroidism patients. The study used signatures of the TCR beta repertoire to tell Graves' ophthalmopathy apart from Graves' hyperthyroidism and to predict which patients would progress to ophthalmopathy. To explore V-J signatures that separate ophthalmopathy from hyperthyroidism, a discovery set of about a hundred patients was enrolled, consisting of about 45 with ophthalmopathy and roughly 59 with stable hyperthyroidism. Once sampling was done, hyperthyroidism patients were given methimazole at a starting dose of 30 mg daily, while ophthalmopathy patients were given high-dose intravenous methylprednisolone. In total, 135 blood samples were TCR-sequenced: 43 ophthalmopathy, around 75 hyperthyroidism and roughly 17 hyperthyroidism-to-ophthalmopathy patients. Points the paper makes about the study in general: In validation, the model predicted ophthalmopathy progression with more than 55% sensitivity and approximately 72% specificity; 12 predicted patients were CT-confirmed with GO in a median of around 6 months. Ophthalmopathy was separated from stable hyperthyroidism by the 13-signature model with about 85% sensitivity and about 81% specificity in cross-validation and with 80%/75% in the test set. No statistical method was used to set the sample size in advance, and the investigators knew which group each participant was assigned to. Most expanded thyroid clonotypes with frequency above 0.001 were also detected in blood, suggesting blood repertoires may reflect the thyroid immune response.

For repertoire sequencing, TCR beta CDR3 regions were amplified from RNA transcripts. HTBI primers and the Qiagen OneStep RT-PCR kit were used in a first-round RT-PCR, which was followed by a second-round multiplex PCR, size selection and purification. Libraries were sequenced paired-end with 100 bp reads on an Illumina HiSeq2000. From the authors' description of their analysis: Reads were processed with SOAPnuke, discarding reads with adapters, uncalled bases, mean Phred below 15, or no exact constant-primer or identifier match. COPE v1.2.5 was used to merge the high-quality paired reads. Clonotypes were defined as unique nucleotide sequences and were aligned to IMGT TRB V, D and J references using MiTCR v1.1. The analysis was limited to V-J combinations with a frequency above 0.0001, which together covered more than 98% of repertoires. For each V-J combination, a TCR clonal expansion and chaos score was defined as F50 clonal expansion divided by the chaos observed in the TCRdist matrix. Welch's t-statistics and random forest were used to narrow the features down to more than 10 V-J combinations, which were then fed into a naive Bayes classifier. The similarity between thyroid and blood repertoires was quantified using the Morisita-Horn index. Using fastp at Q25 and MiXCR, TCRdb reprocessed the public reads and kept productive beta chains. All rows with the same CDR3 protein become a single entry with the most common DNA and genes. It is TCRdb's table, rather than the study itself, that gives the V and J calls and clone size. The sample contains 200,000 to 300,000 distinct CDR3 sequences, 45% of them found a single time. Approximately 51% of the sample is in the top ten clones.

Ophthalmopathy patients had moderately to severely active disease, Clinical Activity Score of at least 3, NOSPECS grade of at least 4, and disease duration under 3 months. Anyone with other autoimmune diseases, uncontrolled infections, pregnancy or lactation was excluded from the study. Clinical symptoms, serum thyroxine, TRAb, thyroid ultrasound and orbital computed tomography were used for diagnosis. PBMCs were isolated from about 9 ml of fresh peripheral blood by Ficoll-Paque density gradient centrifugation. Trizol reagent was used to extract the total RNA, and its quality was then checked on an Agilent 2100 Bioanalyzer. The CDR3 runs 15 amino acids, cysteine and phenylalanine included. Kept here is only the CDR3 DNA, which spans 45 bases and is read in frame from base 1. The germline V gene encodes CDR1 SQVTM and CDR2 ANQGSEA. V was cut back by 7 bases and J by 0 bases, leaving a gap of 16 bases between them.

Concerning this clonotype itself: Its recognized antigen is unknown. No base quality information exists; no much larger clone differs at one position.

The sequenced sample consisted of peripheral blood. The TCR was taken from an adult man with Graves' ophthalmopathy. The V and J genes are TRBV29-1 and TRBJ1-3, with the D gene not clear enough to name. The CDR3 amino acid sequence is: CSARVASSSGNTIYF. The nucleotides read TGCAGCGCCCGCGTGGCCTCCTCCTCTGGAAACACCATATATTTT.